The rows below give T cell receptor beta chains drawn from one sample of a study of neurological immune-mediated disorders. TCRdb called the 5' RACE reads again in MiXCR, with one record for every CDR3 protein. The table shows about 80,000 distinct CDR3 sequences, with almost 6% occurring only once. Sequenced: PBMCs. All receptors come from a woman aged 60-75 years with multiple sclerosis. The CDR3 runs from the conserved cysteine through the conserved F or W. D genes are given only for firm matches. Not every row has a clone size; where given, it reads once, few, many or a size class.

j_call v_call cdr3_length clone_size d_call cdr3_aa cdr3_nt
TRBJ1-4 TRBV5-8 16 many TRBD1 CASSTDRGEALKKLFF TGTGCCAGCAGCACCGACAGGGGTGAGGCCCTGAAAAAACTGTTTTTT
TRBJ2-1 TRBV15 14 many - CATSIRRNNNEQFF TGTGCCACCAGCATACGGCGGAACAACAATGAGCAGTTCTTC
TRBJ2-5 TRBV5-6 15 few - CASSLAGSGPYGQYF TGTGCCAGCAGCTTGGCCGGGAGCGGCCCTTATGGCCAGTACTTC
TRBJ2-2 TRBV14 13 many - CASSQDLGGELFF TGTGCCAGCAGCCAAGATTTGGGCGGGGAGCTGTTTTTT
TRBJ2-1 TRBV20-1 16 many TRBD2 CSANPGTSGSYNEQFF TGCAGTGCCAACCCCGGGACTAGCGGTTCCTACAATGAGCAGTTCTTC
TRBJ2-1 TRBV5-1 15 many - CASSFAGTSYNEQFF TGCGCCAGCAGCTTTGCCGGGACTTCCTACAATGAGCAGTTCTTC
TRBJ2-5 TRBV5-1 15 many - CASSPLRGSQETQYF TGCGCCAGCAGCCCCCTTCGGGGGAGCCAAGAGACCCAGTACTTC
TRBJ1-1 TRBV19 14 many - CASMGGGGNTEAFF TGTGCCAGTATGGGGGGAGGTGGGAACACTGAAGCTTTCTTT
TRBJ1-6 TRBV20-1 14 few - CSAVGGGYNSPLHF TGCAGTGCTGTGGGCGGCGGGTATAATTCACCCCTCCACTTT
TRBJ1-4 TRBV5-1 13 many - CASTRALNEKLFF TGCGCCAGTACCCGGGCCCTTAATGAAAAACTGTTTTTT
TRBJ2-7 TRBV5-1 14 few - CASSLEAVSYEQYF TGCGCCAGCAGCTTGGAGGCCGTCTCCTACGAGCAGTACTTC
TRBJ2-5 TRBV29-1 10 many - CSVRDSLMYF TGCAGCGTCCGGGACTCCCTCATGTACTTC
TRBJ2-5 TRBV7-9 13 many - CASSLGVFETQYF TGTGCCAGCAGCTTAGGCGTGTTCGAGACCCAGTACTTC
TRBJ2-6 TRBV3-1 17 - TRBD1 CASSLLTGGTGANVLTF TGTGCCAGCAGCCTCTTGACAGGGGGAACTGGGGCCAACGTCCTGACTTTC
TRBJ1-5 TRBV5-1 15 many TRBD1 CASSLTGGGDQPQHF TGCGCCAGCAGCTTGACAGGGGGCGGGGATCAGCCCCAGCATTTT
TRBJ2-5 TRBV7-2 21 many TRBD2 CASSLMSTVGVSSGGGETQYF TGTGCCAGCAGCTTAATGTCCACCGTCGGCGTGTCTAGCGGGGGTGGAGAGACCCAGTACTTC
TRBJ2-7 TRBV5-6 13 many - CASSRVRVYEQYF TGTGCCAGCAGCCGAGTGAGGGTCTACGAGCAGTACTTC
TRBJ2-6 TRBV12-3/TRBV12-4 15 many - CASTARTPGANVLTF TGTGCCAGCACCGCGAGGACGCCTGGGGCCAACGTCCTGACTTTC
TRBJ2-7 TRBV6-5 13 many - CASRLHQGFEQYF TGTGCCAGCAGACTCCACCAGGGATTCGAGCAGTACTTC
TRBJ2-1 TRBV19 16 few TRBD2 CASSIIASGGYNEQFF TGTGCCAGTAGTATTATCGCTAGCGGGGGGTACAATGAGCAGTTCTTC
TRBJ2-7 TRBV5-1 12 many - CASSFAGYEQYF TGCGCCAGCAGCTTCGCTGGCTACGAGCAGTACTTC
TRBJ2-5 TRBV7-9 14 many TRBD1 CASSLTGQGVTQYF TGTGCCAGCAGCTTAACCGGACAGGGAGTGACCCAGTACTTC
TRBJ2-7 TRBV5-6 12 many - CASSLVPGEQYF TGTGCCAGCAGCTTGGTTCCCGGCGAGCAGTACTTC
TRBJ2-3 TRBV10-1 13 many - CASSITSSDTQYF TGCGCCAGCAGCATTACTAGTTCGGATACGCAGTATTTT
TRBJ2-2 TRBV18 16 - - CASLPTTLANTGELFF TGTGCCAGCTTACCAACGACACTAGCGAACACCGGGGAGCTGTTTTTT
TRBJ1-5 TRBV7-2 15 many - CASSSVGRANQPQHF TGTGCCAGCAGCTCGGTAGGTCGGGCCAATCAGCCCCAGCATTTT
TRBJ1-2 TRBV7-9 14 many - CASSVGGTTLGYTF TGTGCCAGCAGCGTGGGGGGTACGACCCTGGGCTACACCTTC
TRBJ2-5 TRBV5-5 17 many TRBD1 CASSRFFTGTAQETQYF TGTGCCAGCAGCCGCTTTTTTACCGGGACAGCGCAAGAGACCCAGTACTTC
TRBJ2-5 TRBV5-1 17 many TRBD2 CASSLGTSGSYQETQYF TGCGCCAGCAGCTTGGGGACTAGCGGATCGTACCAAGAGACCCAGTACTTC
TRBJ2-7 TRBV4-1 15 many TRBD1 CASRDRVRWVYEQYF TGCGCCAGCCGTGACAGGGTCAGGTGGGTCTACGAGCAGTACTTC
TRBJ2-3 TRBV5-1 15 many - CASSLGGANTDTQYF TGCGCCAGCAGCTTAGGCGGGGCTAACACAGATACGCAGTATTTT
TRBJ1-4 TRBV20-1 12 many - CSANGLGEKLFF TGCAGTGCAAACGGACTCGGTGAAAAACTGTTTTTT
TRBJ2-7 TRBV20-1 12 many - CSARDLGYEQYF TGCAGTGCTAGAGACCTTGGGTACGAGCAGTACTTC
TRBJ1-2 TRBV20-1 13 many - CSASGSGVYGYTF TGCAGTGCCAGTGGGTCGGGGGTGTATGGCTACACCTTC
TRBJ2-3 TRBV20-1 13 many - CSGEGGRTDTQYF TGCAGTGGGGAGGGGGGGCGAACAGATACGCAGTATTTT
TRBJ1-1 TRBV5-1 16 many TRBD1 CASSRSGTGRVTEAFF TGCGCCAGCAGTCGTTCCGGGACAGGGAGGGTCACTGAAGCTTTCTTT
TRBJ1-6 TRBV5-6 15 many - CASSLETGNNSPLHF TGTGCCAGCAGCTTGGAAACAGGAAATAATTCACCCCTCCACTTT
TRBJ2-3 TRBV20-1 14 many TRBD2 CSASGGASTDTQYF TGCAGTGCTAGCGGGGGGGCCAGCACAGATACGCAGTATTTT
TRBJ1-2 TRBV6-2/TRBV6-3 13 - - CASRTTANYGYTF TGTGCCAGCAGGACGACGGCTAACTATGGCTACACCTTC
TRBJ2-7 TRBV4-1 15 many TRBD2 CASSRGTSGGYEQYF TGCGCCAGCAGCCGAGGGACTAGCGGGGGATACGAGCAGTACTTC
TRBJ2-3 TRBV2 14 - TRBD1 CAGRRDRGPDTQYF TGTGCCGGGAGAAGGGACAGGGGGCCAGATACGCAGTATTTT
TRBJ2-2 TRBV20-1 15 many TRBD1 CSALSGGSNTGELFF TGCAGTGCCCTTTCAGGGGGATCGAACACCGGGGAGCTGTTTTTT
TRBJ2-2 TRBV6-9 13 few - CASSSRIGGELFF TGTGCCAGCAGTAGCCGCATCGGCGGGGAGCTGTTTTTT
TRBJ1-5 TRBV7-6 13 - - CASSLCAGQPQHF TGTGCCAGCAGCTTGTGTGCTGGGCAGCCCCAGCATTTT
TRBJ2-7 TRBV27 13 many - CASRTGGSYEQYF TGTGCCAGCAGGACAGGAGGGTCCTACGAGCAGTACTTC
TRBJ2-5 TRBV30 11 many - CAWSVQGTQYF TGTGCCTGGAGTGTACAAGGGACCCAGTACTTC
TRBJ2-7 TRBV5-1 15 many TRBD1 CASSHDRGDRDEQYF TGCGCCAGCAGCCACGACAGGGGGGATCGGGACGAGCAGTACTTC
TRBJ2-1 TRBV5-1 14 few - CASGGGSSYNEQFF TGCGCCAGCGGAGGGGGGAGCTCCTACAATGAGCAGTTCTTC
TRBJ1-4 TRBV12-3/TRBV12-4 13 many - CASRTPAAEKLFF TGTGCCAGCAGGACACCGGCCGCGGAAAAACTGTTTTTT
TRBJ1-2 TRBV19 14 many TRBD1 CASSTLGQFYGYTF TGTGCCAGTAGTACCCTGGGACAGTTCTATGGCTACACCTTC
TRBJ1-4 TRBV7-9 15 many - CASSLTDLNNEKLFF TGTGCCAGCAGCTTGACGGATCTTAATAATGAAAAACTGTTTTTT
TRBJ2-3 TRBV3-1 15 many TRBD2 CASSRSSGGIHTQYF TGTGCCAGCAGCCGATCTAGCGGGGGGATTCATACGCAGTATTTT
TRBJ1-1 TRBV7-9 14 many - CASSLGTWGIEAFF TGTGCCAGCAGCTTAGGGACGTGGGGGATTGAAGCTTTCTTT
TRBJ2-7 TRBV15 16 many - CATSRDGAGLGKEQYF TGTGCCACCAGCAGAGATGGGGCAGGGTTGGGTAAAGAGCAGTACTTC
TRBJ2-1 TRBV5-1 14 many TRBD1 CASSPQGANNEQFF TGCGCCAGCAGCCCACAGGGGGCTAACAATGAGCAGTTCTTC
TRBJ1-2 TRBV20-1 15 many - CSARDPGTANYGYTF TGCAGTGCTAGAGACCCCGGGACCGCTAACTATGGCTACACCTTC
TRBJ2-3 TRBV7-2 13 many TRBD1 CASSLDRGDTQYF TGTGCCAGCAGCTTGGACAGGGGGGATACGCAGTATTTT
TRBJ2-2 TRBV30 14 many - CAWREQGNTGELFF TGTGCCTGGCGGGAGCAGGGAAACACCGGGGAGCTGTTTTTT
TRBJ1-1 TRBV29-1 14 many - CSVVARSMNTEAFF TGCAGCGTTGTGGCCAGGTCTATGAACACTGAAGCTTTCTTT